This T cell receptor beta chain was recorded in a study of T cell responses to AZD1222 COVID-19 vaccine. Worth noting for this clone: Antigen: not known.

The repertoire was sequenced with immunoSEQ multiplex PCR; TCRdb's copy has only in-frame clones and lacks some. The data show more than 95,000 clones, around 87% seen once. Findings and caveats of the study: Possibly, clonal diversity was underestimated; donors were largely white British and included more females. Increased Spike-specific TCR breadth and depth were observed after two AZD1222 doses.

V was clipped by 2 bases and J by 0 bases, with 10 bases between them. Germline CDR1 reads LGHDT; CDR2 reads YNNKEL (reference sequence). The CDR3 loop spans 15 amino acids. The clonotype was recovered from an adult in good health. The rearrangement links TRBV3-1 (or the pseudogene TRBV3-2) to TRBJ1-2; the D gene is possibly TRBD1 (6 bases). The sample in question was peripheral blood, obtained on day 0 of AZD1222 vaccination. The CDR3 DNA sequence: TGTGCCAGCAGCCAAAAGACAGGAGCTAACTATGGCTACACCTTC. This translates into CASSQKTGANYGYTF.